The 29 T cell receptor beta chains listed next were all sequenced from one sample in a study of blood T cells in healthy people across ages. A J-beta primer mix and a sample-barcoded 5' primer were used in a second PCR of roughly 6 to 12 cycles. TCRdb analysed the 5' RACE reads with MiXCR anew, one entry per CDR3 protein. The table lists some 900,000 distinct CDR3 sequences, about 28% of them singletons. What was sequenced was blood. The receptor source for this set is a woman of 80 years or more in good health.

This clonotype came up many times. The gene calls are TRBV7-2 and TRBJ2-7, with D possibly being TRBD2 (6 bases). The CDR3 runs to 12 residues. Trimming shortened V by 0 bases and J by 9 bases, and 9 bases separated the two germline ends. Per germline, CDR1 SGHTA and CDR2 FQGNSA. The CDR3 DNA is TGTGCCAGCAGCTTAGCAGGGCGGGGGCAGTACTTC. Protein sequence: CASSLAGRGQYF.

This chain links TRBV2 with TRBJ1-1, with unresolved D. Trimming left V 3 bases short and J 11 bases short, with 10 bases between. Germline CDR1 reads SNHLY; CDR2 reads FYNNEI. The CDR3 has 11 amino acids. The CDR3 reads CASSEGYAAFF. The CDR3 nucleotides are TGTGCCAGCAGTGAGGGGTACGCGGCTTTCTTT.

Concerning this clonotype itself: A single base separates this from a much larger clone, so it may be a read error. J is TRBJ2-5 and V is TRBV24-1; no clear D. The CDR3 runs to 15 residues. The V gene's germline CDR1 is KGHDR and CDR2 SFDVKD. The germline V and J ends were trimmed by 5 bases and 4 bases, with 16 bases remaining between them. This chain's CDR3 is CATSGSLTVTETQYF. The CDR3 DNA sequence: TGTGCCACCAGTGGAAGCCTGACCGTTACAGAGACCCAGTACTTC.

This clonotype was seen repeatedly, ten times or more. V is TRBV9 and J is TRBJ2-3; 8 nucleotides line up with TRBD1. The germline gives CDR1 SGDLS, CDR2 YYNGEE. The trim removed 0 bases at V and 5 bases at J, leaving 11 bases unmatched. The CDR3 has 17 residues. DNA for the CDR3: TGTGCCAGCAGCGTAGATGGGACAGGACCTGGCGGAGATACGCAGTATTTT. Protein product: CASSVDGTGPGGDTQYF.

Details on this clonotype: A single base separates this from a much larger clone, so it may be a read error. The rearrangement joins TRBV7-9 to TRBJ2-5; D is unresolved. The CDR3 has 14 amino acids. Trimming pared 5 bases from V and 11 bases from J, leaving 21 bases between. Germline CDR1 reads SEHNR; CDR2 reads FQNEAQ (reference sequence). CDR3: CASSRTGPFPEQYF. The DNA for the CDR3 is TGTGCCAGCAGCCGGACCGGTCCGTTTCCTGAGCAGTACTTC.

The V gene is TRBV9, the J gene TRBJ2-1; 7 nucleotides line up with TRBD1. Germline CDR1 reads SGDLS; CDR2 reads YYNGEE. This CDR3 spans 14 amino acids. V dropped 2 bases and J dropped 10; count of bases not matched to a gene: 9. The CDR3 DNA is TGTGCCAGCAGCGTTGGACAGGTCATTGGGGAGCAGTTCTTC. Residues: CASSVGQVIGEQFF.

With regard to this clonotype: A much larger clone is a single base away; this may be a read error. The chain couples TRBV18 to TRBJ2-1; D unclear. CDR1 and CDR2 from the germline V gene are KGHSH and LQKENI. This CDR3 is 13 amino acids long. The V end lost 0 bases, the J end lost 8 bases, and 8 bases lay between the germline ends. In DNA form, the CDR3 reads TGTGCCAGCTCACCACCGACTGTTGATGAGCAGTTCTTC. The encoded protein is CASSPPTVDEQFF.

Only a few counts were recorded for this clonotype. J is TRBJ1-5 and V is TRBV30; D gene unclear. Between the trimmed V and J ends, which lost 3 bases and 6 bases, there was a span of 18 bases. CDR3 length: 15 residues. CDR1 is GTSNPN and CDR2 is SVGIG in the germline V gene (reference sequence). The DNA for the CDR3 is TGTGCCTGGAGCGTAAGGGCCCTCCAATCTCAGCCCCAGCATTTT. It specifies CAWSVRALQSQPQHF. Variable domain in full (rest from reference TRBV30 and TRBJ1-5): SQTIHQWPATLVQPVGSPLSLECTVEGTSNPNLYWYRQAAGRGLQLLFYSVGIGQISSEVPQNLSASRPQDRQFILSSKKLLLSDSGFYLCAWSVRALQSQPQHFGDGTRLSIL.

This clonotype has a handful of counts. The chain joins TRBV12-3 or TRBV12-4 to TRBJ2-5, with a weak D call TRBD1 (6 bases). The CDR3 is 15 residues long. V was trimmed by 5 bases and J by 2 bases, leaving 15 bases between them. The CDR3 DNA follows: TGTGCCAGCAGTCCCCCGGACAGCCAACAAGAGACCCAGTACTTC. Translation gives CASSPPDSQQETQYF.

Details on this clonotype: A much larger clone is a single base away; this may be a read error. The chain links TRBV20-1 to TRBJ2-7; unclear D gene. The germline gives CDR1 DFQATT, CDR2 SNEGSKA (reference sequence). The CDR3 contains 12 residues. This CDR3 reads CRARSRVYEQYF. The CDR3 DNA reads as TGCAGGGCTAGGAGCCGGGTCTACGAGCAGTACTTC.

The CDR3 here is CASSLTPQGANTEAFF. DNA for the CDR3: TGCGCCAGCAGCTTGACCCCACAGGGGGCGAACACTGAAGCTTTCTTT. The rearrangement links TRBV5-1 to TRBJ1-1, with TRBD1 identical over 9 bases. Germline V gene data show CDR1 as SGHRS and CDR2 as YFSETQ. The CDR3 covers 16 residues. With 1 base clipped from V and 1 base from J, the junction kept 5 bases outside the gene matches.

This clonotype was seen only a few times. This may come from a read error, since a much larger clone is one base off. This CDR3 is CASSTNPERESQYF. For the CDR3, the DNA is TGCGCCAGCAGCACCAATCCCGAACGGGAGTCCCAGTACTTC. The chain employs TRBV5-1 and TRBJ2-7, with D possibly being TRBD2 (6 bases). The CDR3 runs to 14 residues. The V end was cut by 4 bases, the J end by 10 bases, with 21 bases between. Germline-derived CDR1 and CDR2 are SGHRS and YFSETQ.

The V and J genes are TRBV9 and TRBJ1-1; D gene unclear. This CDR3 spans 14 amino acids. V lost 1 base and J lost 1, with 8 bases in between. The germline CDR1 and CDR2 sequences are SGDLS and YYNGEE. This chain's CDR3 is CASSVSQGNTEAFF. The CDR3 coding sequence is TGTGCCAGCAGCGTAAGCCAAGGGAACACTGAAGCTTTCTTT.

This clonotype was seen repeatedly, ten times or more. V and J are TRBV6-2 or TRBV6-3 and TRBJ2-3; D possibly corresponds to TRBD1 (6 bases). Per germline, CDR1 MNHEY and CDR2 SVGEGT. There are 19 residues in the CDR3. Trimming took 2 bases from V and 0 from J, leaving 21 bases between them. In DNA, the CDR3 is TGTGCCAGCAGTTACCCCCCGGGCAGGGGATACACTAGCACAGATACGCAGTATTTT. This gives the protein CASSYPPGRGYTSTDTQYF.

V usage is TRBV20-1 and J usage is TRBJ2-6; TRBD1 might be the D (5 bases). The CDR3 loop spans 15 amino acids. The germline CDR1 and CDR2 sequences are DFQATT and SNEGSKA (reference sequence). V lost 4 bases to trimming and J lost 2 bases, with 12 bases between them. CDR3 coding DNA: TGCAGTGCTAAGCAGGGATCGGCTGGGGCCAACGTCCTGACTTTC. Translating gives CSAKQGSAGANVLTF.

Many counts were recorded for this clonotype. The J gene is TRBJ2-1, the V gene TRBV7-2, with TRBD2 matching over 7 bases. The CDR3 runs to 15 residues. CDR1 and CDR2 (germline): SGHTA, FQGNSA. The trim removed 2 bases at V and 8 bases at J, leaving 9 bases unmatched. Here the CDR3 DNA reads TGTGCCAGCAGCTTACGAACTAGCGCTGACTATGAGCAGTTCTTC. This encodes CASSLRTSADYEQFF.

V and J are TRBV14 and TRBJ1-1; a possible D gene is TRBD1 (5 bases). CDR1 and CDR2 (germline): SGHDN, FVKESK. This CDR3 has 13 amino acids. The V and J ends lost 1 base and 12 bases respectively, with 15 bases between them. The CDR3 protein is CASSQGGGSWSFF. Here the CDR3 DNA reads TGTGCCAGCAGCCAAGGCGGGGGATCATGGTCTTTCTTT.

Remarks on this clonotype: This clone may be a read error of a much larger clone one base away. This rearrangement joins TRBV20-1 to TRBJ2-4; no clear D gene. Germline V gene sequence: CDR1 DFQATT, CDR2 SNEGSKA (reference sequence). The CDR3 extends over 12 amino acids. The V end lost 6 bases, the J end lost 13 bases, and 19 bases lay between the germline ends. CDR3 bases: TGCAGTGCGCGCCTAACGGGTCACAAGCAGTACTTC. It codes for CSARLTGHKQYF.

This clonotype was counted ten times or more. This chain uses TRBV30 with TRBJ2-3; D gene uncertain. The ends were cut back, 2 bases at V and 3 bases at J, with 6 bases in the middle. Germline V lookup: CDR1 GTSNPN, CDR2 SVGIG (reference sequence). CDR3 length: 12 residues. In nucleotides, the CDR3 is TGTGCCTGGAGTATGGGGACAGATACGCAGTATTTT. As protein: CAWSMGTDTQYF.

As DNA, the CDR3 is TGCAGTGCTAGAGGGGTAACTAGCGGGAGGGCTGTGGCCTACGAGCAGTACTTC. Translated, it gives CSARGVTSGRAVAYEQYF. This chain uses TRBV20-1 with TRBJ2-5, with 13 bases that match TRBD2. The closer fit of TRBJ2-7 to the DNA end suggests the J call may be wrong. The germline gives CDR1 DFQATT, CDR2 SNEGSKA (reference sequence). The CDR3 covers 18 residues.

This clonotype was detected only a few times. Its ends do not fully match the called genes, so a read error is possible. CDR3 nucleotides: TGTGCCAGCAACCAGGGACAGGCGAACACCGGGGAGCGGTTTTTT. Translating it yields CASNQGQANTGERFF. The J gene is TRBJ2-2, the V gene TRBV7-2, with 8 bases matching TRBD1. The CDR3 sequence is 15 residues long. Germline assignment: CDR1 SGHTA and CDR2 FQGNSA.

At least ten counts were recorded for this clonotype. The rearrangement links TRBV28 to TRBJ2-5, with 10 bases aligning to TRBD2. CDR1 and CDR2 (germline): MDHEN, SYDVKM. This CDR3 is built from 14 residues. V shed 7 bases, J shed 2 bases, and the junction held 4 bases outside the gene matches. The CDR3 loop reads CASNLAGEQETQYF. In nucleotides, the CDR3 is TGTGCCAGCAATCTAGCGGGGGAACAAGAGACCCAGTACTTC.

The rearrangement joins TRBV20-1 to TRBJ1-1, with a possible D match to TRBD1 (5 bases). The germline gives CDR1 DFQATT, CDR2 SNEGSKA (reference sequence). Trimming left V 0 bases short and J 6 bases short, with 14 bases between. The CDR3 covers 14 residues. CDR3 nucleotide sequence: TGCAGTGCTAGAGATGAGGGGACCCGGGCTGAAGCTTTCTTT. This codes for CSARDEGTRAEAFF.

The CDR3 loop reads CASSFSDRVNEQFF. The CDR3, as DNA: TGCGCCAGCAGCTTTTCGGACAGGGTCAATGAGCAGTTCTTC. The J gene is TRBJ2-1, the V gene TRBV4-1; 8 positions match TRBD1. This CDR3 contains 14 residues. Germline V gene lookup returns CDR1 MGHRA and CDR2 YSYEKL. V trimming: 5 bases; J trimming: 6 bases; junction bases outside the gene matches: 6.

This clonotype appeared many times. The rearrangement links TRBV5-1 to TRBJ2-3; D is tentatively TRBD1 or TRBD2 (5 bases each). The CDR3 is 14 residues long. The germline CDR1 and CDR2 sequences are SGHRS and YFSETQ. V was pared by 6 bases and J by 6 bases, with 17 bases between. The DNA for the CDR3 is TGCGCCAGCAACCCCGGGACCCAGAGTGATACGCAGTATTTT. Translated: CASNPGTQSDTQYF. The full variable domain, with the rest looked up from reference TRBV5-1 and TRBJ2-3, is KAGVTQTPRYLIKTRGQQVTLSCSPISGHRSVSWYQQTPGQGLQFLFEYFSETQRNKGNFPGRFSGRQFSNSRSEMNVSTLELGDSALYLCASNPGTQSDTQYFGPGTRLTVL.

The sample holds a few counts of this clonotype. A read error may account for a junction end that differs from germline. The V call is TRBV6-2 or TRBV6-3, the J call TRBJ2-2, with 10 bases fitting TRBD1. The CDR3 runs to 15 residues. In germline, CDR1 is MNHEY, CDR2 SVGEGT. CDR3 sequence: CASSRDRGQTGERFF. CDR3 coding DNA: TGTGCCAGCAGCCGGGACAGGGGCCAAACCGGGGAGCGGTTTTTT.

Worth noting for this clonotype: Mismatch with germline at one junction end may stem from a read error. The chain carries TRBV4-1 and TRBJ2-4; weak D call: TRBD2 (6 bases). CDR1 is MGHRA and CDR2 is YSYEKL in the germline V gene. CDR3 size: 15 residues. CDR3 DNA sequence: TGCGCCGGCAGCCAAGCCAGCGGAGGGCGAGACATTCAGTACTTC. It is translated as CAGSQASGGRDIQYF.

The DNA of the CDR3 is TGCGCCAGCAGCTGGGGACAGGGGCTAAATGAAAAACTGTTTTTT. It encodes CASSWGQGLNEKLFF. The chain links TRBV5-1 to TRBJ1-4, with 10 bases that match TRBD1. The trim removed 3 bases at V and 5 bases at J, leaving 4 bases unmatched. Germline CDR1 SGHRS, CDR2 YFSETQ. CDR3 length equals 15 residues.

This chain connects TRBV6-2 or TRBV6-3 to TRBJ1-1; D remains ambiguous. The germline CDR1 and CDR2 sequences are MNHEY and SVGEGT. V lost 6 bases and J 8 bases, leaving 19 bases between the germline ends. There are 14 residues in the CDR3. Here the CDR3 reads CASRKTTGCGEAFF. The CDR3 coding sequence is TGTGCCAGCAGGAAAACGACGGGGTGCGGGGAAGCTTTCTTT.